This T cell receptor beta chain was sequenced during a study of T cell responses to AZD1222 COVID-19 vaccine. Turning to the study itself: Second-dose recipients at about 4 or about 12 weeks were treated as one pooled group.

Libraries were prepared by immunoSEQ multiplex PCR; TCRdb keeps only in-frame clonotypes and omits some of them. The profile shows about 86,000 clones, roughly nine tenths of them singletons. Comment on this clone: Its target is unknown.

The CDR3 covers 14 residues. Germline CDR1 MNHEY, CDR2 SVGAGI. V was cut by 7 bases and J by 7 bases, with 14 bases left in between. Study results and limitations: Repertoires were sampled only after the peak T cell response. Reportedly, close to half of spike-specific TCRs are directed against unmutated variant regions. White British people made up most donors, females outnumbered males, and clonal diversity was possibly underestimated.

The chain employs TRBV6-5 and TRBJ1-6, with a tentative D call TRBD1 (5 bases). Sequenced here: peripheral blood, sampled on day 0 of AZD1222 vaccination. This receptor was obtained from an adult in good health. CDR3 in amino acids: CASMQGSYNSPLHF. DNA for the CDR3: TGTGCCAGCATGCAGGGATCGTACAATTCACCCCTCCACTTT.